This T cell receptor (beta chain) was identified in a study of CDR3 diversity in severe acne. TCRdb called the PCR reads again in MiXCR, with one record for every CDR3 protein. This sample has 84,000 or so distinct CDR3 sequences, with roughly half found just once. The sequenced material came from blood. This TCR came from a male donor in good health, serving as a control.

CDR3 in DNA: TGTGCCAGCAGCTCCTACGGTGCAACTAATGAAAAACTGTTTTTT. It codes for CASSSYGATNEKLFF. The genes are TRBV7-4 and TRBJ1-4, with D uncertain. This CDR3 comprises 15 residues. Germline V lookup: CDR1 SGHVT, CDR2 SQSDAQ. Trimming took 4 bases from V and 0 from J, leaving 9 bases between them.